The source of this T cell receptor (beta chain) is a study of shared clonotypes between healthy human individuals. Study-wide points: Among several donors, roughly 5% of naive CD4 clonotypes were found in common.

This CDR3 comprises 13 residues. V gave up 3 bases and J gave up 3 bases, with 9 bases separating them. The V gene's germline CDR1 is SQVTM and CDR2 ANQGSEA. For this clone: The antigen remains unidentified.

Each subset's genomic DNA was shared equally among a number of immunoSEQ plates. Profiling relied on immunoSEQ multiplex PCR, and the TCRdb table lists in-frame clones only, not all of them. The sample holds 2 million to 2.5 million clones, around 90% seen once. The sequence came from a man between 18 and 35 years old in good health. Some clones in this sample may be carry-over from other donors' samples. The rearrangement uses TRBV29-1 and TRBJ1-5, with D uncertain. Input material: naive CD4+ T cells from PBMCs. Noted subset: CD45RA+ positively selected. This chain's CDR3 is CSVDGPFNQPQHF. The CDR3 nucleotides read TGCAGCGTTGACGGACCCTTCAATCAGCCCCAGCATTTT.